Listed below are T cell receptor beta chains from one sample, sequenced in a study of Graves' ophthalmopathy and Graves' hyperthyroidism. From the multiplex PCR reads, TCRdb called clonotypes with MiXCR, one entry per CDR3 protein. The table lists fewer than 400,000 distinct CDR3 sequences, around 17% of them singletons. Sequenced material: peripheral blood. These receptors originate from a woman aged 18 to 35 with Graves' ophthalmopathy. The CDR3 runs from the conserved cysteine through the conserved F or W. A D gene is named only where the DNA matches it firmly. For some rows the clone size is stated as once, few or many, or as a class when expanded; others skip it.

v_gene	j_gene	d_gene	abundance	CDR3aa	CDR3nt
TRBV10-3	TRBJ2-2	TRBD2	many	CAISAGTRPSAGELFF	TGTGCCATCAGCGCAGGGACTAGGCCATCCGCCGGGGAGCTGTTTTTT
TRBV6-2/TRBV6-3	TRBJ1-1	NA	many	CASSYSRSSTEAFF	TGTGCCAGCAGTTACTCCAGGTCGAGCACTGAAGCTTTCTTT
TRBV4-3	TRBJ1-1	TRBD1	NA	CASSQDEKGAPFNTEAFF	TGCGCCAGCAGCCAAGATGAGAAGGGGGCCCCCTTTAACACTGAAGCTTTCTTT
TRBV7-3	TRBJ2-5	NA	many	CASSLKPGRIQETQYF	TGTGCCAGCAGCTTAAAGCCGGGACGTATACAAGAGACCCAGTACTTC
TRBV7-6	TRBJ1-2	TRBD1	many	CASSPGQELYGYTF	TGTGCCAGCAGCCCAGGACAGGAGTTATATGGCTACACCTTC
TRBV28	TRBJ1-1	TRBD1	many	CASSLIVQGGTEAFF	TGTGCCAGCAGTCTAATAGTCCAGGGGGGGACTGAAGCTTTCTTT
TRBV25-1	TRBJ2-7	NA	many	CASSDWLQGDEQYF	TGTGCCAGCAGTGATTGGCTCCAGGGTGACGAGCAGTACTTC
TRBV6-1	TRBJ2-2	NA	NA	CASSRDNTNTGELFF	TGTGCCAGCAGTCGCGACAATACGAACACCGGGGAGCTGTTTTTT
TRBV20-1	TRBJ1-5	NA	NA	CSASGWGGEALCSNQPQHF	TGCAGTGCTAGTGGATGGGGGGGGGAAGCTCTGTGTAGCAATCAGCCCCAGCATTTT
TRBV4-3	TRBJ1-6	NA	many	CASSQARNYNSPLHF	TGCGCCAGCAGCCAAGCCAGGAACTATAATTCACCCCTCCACTTT
TRBV20-1	TRBJ2-5	TRBD1	many	CSARDTGAAQTQYF	TGCAGTGCTAGAGATACAGGGGCCGCTCAGACCCAGTACTTC
TRBV4-2	TRBJ2-7	NA	many	CASSQEYEQYF	TGTGCCAGCAGCCAGGAGTACGAGCAGTACTTC
TRBV5-8	TRBJ1-5	NA	many	CASSLEGGWSNQPQHF	TGTGCCAGCAGCTTAGAGGGGGGTTGGAGCAATCAGCCCCAGCATTTT
TRBV20-1	TRBJ2-4	NA	NA	CSARWQGAKNIQYF	TGCAGTGCTAGATGGCAAGGGGCCAAAAACATTCAGTACTTC
TRBV19	TRBJ2-7	TRBD2	NA	CASSGTSGFSYEQYF	TGTGCCAGTAGTGGTACTAGCGGATTCTCCTACGAGCAGTACTTC
TRBV29-1	TRBJ1-1	TRBD1	many	CSARTGAEAFF	TGCAGCGCCAGGACAGGGGCTGAAGCTTTCTTT
TRBV27	TRBJ2-7	NA	NA	CASSYVDNYEQYF	TGTGCCAGCAGTTACGTGGACAACTACGAGCAGTACTTC
TRBV28	TRBJ1-2	NA	NA	CASSLSLGRGGGYTF	TGTGCCAGCAGTTTAAGTTTGGGCAGAGGGGGTGGCTACACCTTC
TRBV20-1	TRBJ1-5	NA	many	CSAMKRTDSYQPQHF	TGCAGTGCAATGAAACGGACAGACTCTTATCAGCCCCAGCATTTT
TRBV12-5	TRBJ1-2	TRBD1	many	CASGLVGTGGAIDGYTF	TGTGCTAGTGGTTTGGTCGGAACAGGGGGCGCGATCGATGGCTACACCTTC
TRBV28	TRBJ2-4	TRBD2	NA	CASSRTSERAKNIQYF	TGTGCCAGCAGCCGGACTAGCGAGAGGGCCAAAAACATTCAGTACTTC
TRBV20-1	TRBJ1-2	NA	many	CSAREVAASSGYTF	TGCAGTGCTAGAGAGGTGGCAGCCTCTAGTGGCTACACCTTC
TRBV12-3/TRBV12-4	TRBJ1-6	NA	many	CASSFREGNSPLHF	TGTGCCAGCAGTTTCAGGGAGGGAAATTCACCCCTCCACTTT
TRBV7-2	TRBJ2-7	NA	many	CASSLALIGQGGSYEQYF	TGTGCCAGCAGCTTAGCGCTAATCGGTCAGGGGGGCTCCTACGAGCAGTACTTC
TRBV4-2	TRBJ1-6	NA	NA	CASSPRGENSPLHF	TGTGCCAGCAGCCCCAGGGGAGAGAATTCACCCCTCCACTTT
TRBV12-3/TRBV12-4	TRBJ1-5	NA	many	CASSLGINQPQHF	TGTGCCAGCAGCTTAGGGATCAATCAGCCCCAGCATTTT
TRBV13	TRBJ1-1	NA	many	CASNRRVKNTEAFF	TGTGCCAGCAACCGGCGGGTAAAGAACACTGAAGCTTTCTTT
TRBV28	TRBJ1-3	NA	once	CASSIGLNSGNTIYF	TGTGCCAGCAGTATCGGGCTAAACTCTGGAAACACCATATATTTT
TRBV12-3/TRBV12-4	TRBJ1-2	TRBD1	many	CASSLSGTGGFGYTF	TGTGCCAGCAGCTTGAGTGGGACAGGGGGTTTTGGCTACACCTTC
TRBV10-3	TRBJ2-5	NA	many	CAISDSRGTAGETQYF	TGTGCCATCAGTGATTCCCGGGGGACAGCGGGGGAGACCCAGTACTTC
TRBV11-1	TRBJ2-5	NA	many	CASSSGDKGLRETQYF	TGTGCCAGCAGCTCGGGAGACAAGGGTCTAAGGGAGACCCAGTACTTC
TRBV30	TRBJ2-7	TRBD2	NA	CAWSVLAGSYEQYF	TGTGCCTGGAGTGTACTAGCGGGCTCCTACGAGCAGTACTTC
TRBV28	TRBJ2-5	NA	few	CASSWGLQETQYF	TGTGCCAGCAGTTGGGGTTTACAAGAGACCCAGTACTTC
TRBV4-2	TRBJ2-2	TRBD2	many	CASSPGLAGVGGELFF	TGTGCCAGCAGCCCGGGACTAGCGGGAGTTGGCGGGGAGCTGTTTTTT
TRBV2	TRBJ2-7	TRBD2	NA	CASYPAASGRGMDYEQYF	TGTGCCAGCTACCCAGCGGCTAGCGGGAGAGGTATGGACTACGAGCAGTACTTC
TRBV6-2/TRBV6-3	TRBJ1-2	TRBD1	few	CASTGTGEGYTF	TGTGCCAGCACCGGGACAGGGGAGGGCTACACCTTC